This is a list of T cell receptor beta chains from one sample in a study of radiotherapy plus CTLA-4 blockade in lung cancer. The table came from immunoSEQ multiplex PCR; TCRdb's copy has only in-frame clones and leaves some out. Of around 50,000 clones listed, about 86% are singletons. The material sequenced was peripheral blood, taken from a patient treated with radiotherapy plus ipilimumab. The source is a human donor with non-small cell lung cancer that progressed on radiotherapy plus ipilimumab. Some clones in this sample may be carry-over from other donors' samples. Both conserved end residues are part of each CDR3. The order of the fields is CDR3 DNA, CDR3 protein, J gene, V gene, D gene, clone size, CDR3 length. The D gene is left open where the match is weak. For some rows the clone size is stated as once, few or many, or as a class when expanded; others skip it.

cdr3_nt: TGTGCCAGCAGTTACCCCGGGACAGAGAAGGGAGGCTACACCTTC
cdr3_aa: CASSYPGTEKGGYTF
j_call: TRBJ1-2
v_call: TRBV6-6
d_call: TRBD1
clone_size: .
cdr3_length: 15

cdr3_nt: TGCGCCAGCAGCTCGGAGGGGACCGGGACTAGGAGAGAGACCCAGTACTTC
cdr3_aa: CASSSEGTGTRRETQYF
j_call: TRBJ2-5
v_call: TRBV5-1
d_call: TRBD2
clone_size: .
cdr3_length: 17

cdr3_nt: TGTGCCAGCAGCTTTGCAGGGATGAACACTGAAGCTTTCTTT
cdr3_aa: CASSFAGMNTEAFF
j_call: TRBJ1-1
v_call: TRBV11-2
d_call: .
clone_size: .
cdr3_length: 14

cdr3_nt: TGTGCCAGCAGCTTAGCCCATTCACTCAATCAGCCCCAGCATTTT
cdr3_aa: CASSLAHSLNQPQHF
j_call: TRBJ1-5
v_call: TRBV7-2
d_call: .
clone_size: .
cdr3_length: 15

cdr3_nt: TGTGCCAGCAGTTCCAGCGGCCAGCGGGGCCATCAGCCCCAGCATTTT
cdr3_aa: CASSSSGQRGHQPQHF
j_call: TRBJ1-5
v_call: TRBV6-5
d_call: .
clone_size: few
cdr3_length: 16

cdr3_nt: TGTGCCAGCAGTCCTCTACTAGCGGCGGCCCGTATCACAGATACGCAGTATTTT
cdr3_aa: CASSPLLAAARITDTQYF
j_call: TRBJ2-3
v_call: TRBV27
d_call: TRBD2
clone_size: .
cdr3_length: 18

cdr3_nt: TGTGCCAGTAGTCTGCAGAGCGGGGGAGCCCTCACTGAAGCTTTCTTT
cdr3_aa: CASSLQSGGALTEAFF
j_call: TRBJ1-1
v_call: TRBV19
d_call: .
clone_size: .
cdr3_length: 16

cdr3_nt: TGTGCCAGCAGGCCGGGACAGGGGGCTAACACAGATACGCAGTATTTT
cdr3_aa: CASRPGQGANTDTQYF
j_call: TRBJ2-3
v_call: TRBV28
d_call: TRBD1
clone_size: .
cdr3_length: 16

cdr3_nt: TGTGCCAGCAGTTTTACAGGGTCTGTCGGGGAGCTGTTTTTT
cdr3_aa: CASSFTGSVGELFF
j_call: TRBJ2-2
v_call: TRBV27
d_call: .
clone_size: .
cdr3_length: 14

cdr3_nt: TGTGCCAGCAGCCAAGGGGGTTCGGGGAGGTATGGCTACACCTTC
cdr3_aa: CASSQGGSGRYGYTF
j_call: TRBJ1-2
v_call: TRBV14
d_call: .
clone_size: .
cdr3_length: 15

cdr3_nt: TGTGCCAGCAGTTTAACCGGGACAGTAAGCTCCTACGAGCAGTACTTC
cdr3_aa: CASSLTGTVSSYEQYF
j_call: TRBJ2-7
v_call: TRBV28
d_call: TRBD1
clone_size: .
cdr3_length: 16

cdr3_nt: TGTGCCAGCAGTTTAAAGGGGCAATACGAGCAGTACTTC
cdr3_aa: CASSLKGQYEQYF
j_call: TRBJ2-7
v_call: TRBV27
d_call: .
clone_size: .
cdr3_length: 13

cdr3_nt: TGTGCCAGCACCCGGACTAGCGGGCTCTCAGGGGAGACCCAGTACTTC
cdr3_aa: CASTRTSGLSGETQYF
j_call: TRBJ2-5
v_call: TRBV7-2
d_call: TRBD2
clone_size: .
cdr3_length: 16

cdr3_nt: TGTGCCAGCACCCCTTCGGGCAGGGGGACGAATCAGCCCCAGCATTTT
cdr3_aa: CASTPSGRGTNQPQHF
j_call: TRBJ1-5
v_call: TRBV27
d_call: TRBD1
clone_size: .
cdr3_length: 16

cdr3_nt: TGTGCCAGTAGTCGGACGGGGACATATGGCTACACCTTC
cdr3_aa: CASSRTGTYGYTF
j_call: TRBJ1-2
v_call: TRBV19
d_call: .
clone_size: once
cdr3_length: 13

cdr3_nt: TGTGCCAGCAGATCTCCTAGCGGAGGTGGCAATGAGCAGTTCTTC
cdr3_aa: CASRSPSGGGNEQFF
j_call: TRBJ2-1
v_call: TRBV11-1
d_call: TRBD2
clone_size: .
cdr3_length: 15

cdr3_nt: TGTGCCAGCAGTTCTTGGAGGGTAGGGACCGGGGAGCTGTTTTTT
cdr3_aa: CASSSWRVGTGELFF
j_call: TRBJ2-2
v_call: TRBV6-5
d_call: .
clone_size: .
cdr3_length: 15

cdr3_nt: TGTGCCAGCAGTGAAGTAGTAATGGCGGTCTCCTATAATTCACCCCTCCACTTT
cdr3_aa: CASSEVVMAVSYNSPLHF
j_call: TRBJ1-6
v_call: TRBV6-1
d_call: .
clone_size: few
cdr3_length: 18

cdr3_nt: TGTGCCAGCAGCTTACAACAGGGGGCTGGGGCCAACGTCCTGACTTTC
cdr3_aa: CASSLQQGAGANVLTF
j_call: TRBJ2-6
v_call: TRBV7-6
d_call: TRBD1
clone_size: .
cdr3_length: 16